This is a list of T cell receptor beta chains from one sample in a study of T cells in Graves' hyperthyroidism and ophthalmopathy. TCRdb passed the multiplex PCR reads through MiXCR, listing each CDR3 protein once. The sample lists around 250,000 distinct CDR3 sequences; over 15% were seen once. Sequenced input: blood. The receptors here all came from a woman younger than 35 with Graves' ophthalmopathy. Each CDR3 is given with its conserved first and last residue. D genes are given only for firm matches. The size field is filled for only some rows; it gives once, few, many or a size class.

length: 13; J: TRBJ1-4; size: -; V: TRBV25-1; D: -; CDR3: CASRSATNEKLFF; DNA: TGTGCCAGCAGGAGTGCAACTAATGAAAAACTGTTTTTT
length: 15; J: TRBJ2-7; size: -; V: TRBV6-5; D: TRBD1; CDR3: CASSLRGQGPYEQYF; DNA: TGTGCCAGCAGTTTACGGGGACAGGGCCCCTACGAGCAGTACTTC
length: 16; J: TRBJ1-3; size: many; V: TRBV6-5; D: -; CDR3: CASSYTPAGSGNTIYF; DNA: TGTGCCAGCAGTTACACCCCCGCGGGCTCTGGAAACACCATATATTTT
length: 14; J: TRBJ1-2; size: many; V: TRBV6-2/TRBV6-3; D: -; CDR3: CASSRSSGLYGYTF; DNA: TGTGCCAGCAGCCGCTCGTCAGGCCTCTATGGCTACACCTTC
length: 14; J: TRBJ2-3; size: -; V: TRBV20-1; D: TRBD2; CDR3: CSALTSGATDTQYF; DNA: TGCAGTGCTTTAACTAGCGGGGCGACAGATACGCAGTATTTT
length: 14; J: TRBJ1-5; size: many; V: TRBV20-1; D: -; CDR3: CSALRGISNQPQHF; DNA: TGCAGTGCCCTCCGGGGCATTAGCAATCAGCCCCAGCATTTT
length: 17; J: TRBJ2-6; size: many; V: TRBV7-6; D: -; CDR3: CASSVVDSASGANVLTF; DNA: TGTGCCAGCAGCGTAGTCGACAGTGCCTCTGGGGCCAACGTCCTGACTTTC
length: 15; J: TRBJ1-3; size: few; V: TRBV20-1; D: -; CDR3: CSARGRGGAGNTIYF; DNA: TGCAGTGCTAGGGGTCGCGGAGGGGCTGGAAACACCATATATTTT
length: 16; J: TRBJ1-5; size: many; V: TRBV4-1; D: -; CDR3: CASSPASGTGNQPQHF; DNA: TGCGCCAGCAGCCCGGCGTCAGGGACGGGCAATCAGCCCCAGCATTTT
length: 16; J: TRBJ2-7; size: many; V: TRBV20-1; D: TRBD1; CDR3: CSASRPGQGVVGEQYF; DNA: TGCAGTGCTAGTCGACCGGGACAGGGAGTCGTCGGCGAGCAGTACTTC
length: 18; J: TRBJ2-2; size: many; V: TRBV27; D: -; CDR3: CASAGELGRGRNTGELFF; DNA: TGTGCCAGCGCCGGTGAACTCGGACGGGGTAGAAACACCGGGGAGCTGTTTTTT
length: 14; J: TRBJ2-2; size: many; V: TRBV11-2; D: -; CDR3: CASSSWTVTGELFF; DNA: TGTGCCAGCAGCTCCTGGACAGTCACCGGGGAGCTGTTTTTT
length: 14; J: TRBJ1-2; size: -; V: TRBV12-3/TRBV12-4; D: TRBD1; CDR3: CASSLGQTDYGYTF; DNA: TGTGCCAGCAGTTTGGGACAGACCGACTATGGCTACACCTTC
length: 16; J: TRBJ2-1; size: many; V: TRBV4-1; D: -; CDR3: CASSQESEVRYNEQFF; DNA: TGCGCCAGCAGCCAAGAATCGGAGGTACGCTACAATGAGCAGTTCTTC
length: 16; J: TRBJ2-5; size: -; V: TRBV28; D: TRBD2; CDR3: CASSPGLAGAQETQYF; DNA: TGTGCCAGCAGTCCGGGACTAGCGGGGGCCCAAGAGACCCAGTACTTC
length: 14; J: TRBJ2-3; size: many; V: TRBV30; D: TRBD1; CDR3: CAIDRGFSTDTQYF; DNA: TGTGCCATCGACAGGGGGTTTAGCACAGATACGCAGTATTTT